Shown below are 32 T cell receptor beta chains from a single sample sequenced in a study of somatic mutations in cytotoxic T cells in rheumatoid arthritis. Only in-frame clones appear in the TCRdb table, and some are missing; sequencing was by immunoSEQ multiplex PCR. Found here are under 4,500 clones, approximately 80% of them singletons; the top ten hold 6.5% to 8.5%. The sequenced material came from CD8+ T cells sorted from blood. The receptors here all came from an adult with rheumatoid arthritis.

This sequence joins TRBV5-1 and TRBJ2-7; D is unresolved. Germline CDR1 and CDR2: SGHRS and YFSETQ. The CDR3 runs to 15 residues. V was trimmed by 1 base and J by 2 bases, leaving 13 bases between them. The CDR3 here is CASSLTRNGPYEQYF. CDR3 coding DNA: TGCGCCAGCAGCTTGACGCGAAACGGCCCCTACGAGCAGTACTTC.

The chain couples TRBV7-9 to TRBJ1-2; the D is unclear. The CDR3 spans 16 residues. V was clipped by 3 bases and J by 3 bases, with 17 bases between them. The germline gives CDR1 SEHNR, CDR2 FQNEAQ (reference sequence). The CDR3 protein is CASSLLRASEDYGYTF. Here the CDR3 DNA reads TGTGCCAGCAGCTTGCTCCGGGCCTCGGAGGACTATGGCTACACCTTC.

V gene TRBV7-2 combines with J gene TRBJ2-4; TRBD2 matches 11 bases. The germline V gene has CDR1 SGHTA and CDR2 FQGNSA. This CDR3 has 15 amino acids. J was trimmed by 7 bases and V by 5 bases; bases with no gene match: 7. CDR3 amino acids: CASSSSGGAGNIQYF. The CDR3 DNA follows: TGTGCCAGCAGCAGTAGCGGGGGGGCCGGGAACATTCAGTACTTC.

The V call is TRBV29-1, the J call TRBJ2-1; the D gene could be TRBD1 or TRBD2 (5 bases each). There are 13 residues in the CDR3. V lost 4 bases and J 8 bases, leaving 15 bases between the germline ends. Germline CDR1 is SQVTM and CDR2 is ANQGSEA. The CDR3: CSVVHSRGDEQFF. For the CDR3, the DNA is TGCAGCGTTGTACACTCGAGAGGGGATGAGCAGTTCTTC.

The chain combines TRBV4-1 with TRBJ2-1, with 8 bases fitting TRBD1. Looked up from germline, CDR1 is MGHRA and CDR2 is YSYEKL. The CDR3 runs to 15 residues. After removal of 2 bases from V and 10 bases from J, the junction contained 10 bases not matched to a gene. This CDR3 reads CASSQPGTGVGEQFF. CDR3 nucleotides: TGCGCCAGCAGCCAACCCGGGACAGGAGTCGGGGAGCAGTTCTTC.

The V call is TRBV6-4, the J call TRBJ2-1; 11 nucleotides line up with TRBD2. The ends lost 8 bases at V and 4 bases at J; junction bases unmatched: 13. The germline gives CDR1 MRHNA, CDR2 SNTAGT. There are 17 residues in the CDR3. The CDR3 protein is CASRMTLAGAVYNEQFF. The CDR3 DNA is TGTGCCAGCCGGATGACACTAGCGGGGGCCGTGTACAATGAGCAGTTCTTC.

CDR3 DNA sequence: TGTGCCTGGGACGAGATACAGGGGTCCTACGAGCAGTACTTC. It yields the protein CAWDEIQGSYEQYF. V is TRBV30 and J is TRBJ2-5; 7 bases align to TRBD1. The J call could be wrong; TRBJ2-7 is a better fit for the DNA end. This CDR3 is 14 amino acids long. The germline gives CDR1 GTSNPN, CDR2 SVGIG (reference sequence).

The DNA of the CDR3 is TGTGCCAGCAGCTTAGATTCGGCAGGGGAGTGGGGCACAGATACGCAGTATTTT. Its protein product is CASSLDSAGEWGTDTQYF. J is TRBJ2-3 and V is TRBV11-2; D is perhaps TRBD1 (6 bases). Germline CDR1 and CDR2: SGHAT and FQNNGV. The ends were cut back, 0 bases at V and 1 base at J, with 17 bases in the middle. The CDR3 sequence is 18 residues long.

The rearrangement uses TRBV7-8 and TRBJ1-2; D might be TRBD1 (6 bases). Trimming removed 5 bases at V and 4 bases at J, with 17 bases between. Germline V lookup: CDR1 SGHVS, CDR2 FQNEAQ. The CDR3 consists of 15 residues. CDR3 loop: CASSPRAGGAYGYTF. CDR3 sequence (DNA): TGTGCCAGCAGCCCCAGGGCGGGGGGGGCCTATGGCTACACCTTC.

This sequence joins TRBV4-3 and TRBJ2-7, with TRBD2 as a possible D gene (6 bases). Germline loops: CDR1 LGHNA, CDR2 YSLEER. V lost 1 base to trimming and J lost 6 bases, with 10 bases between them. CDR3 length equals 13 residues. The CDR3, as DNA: TGCGCCAGCAGCCAAGGGATCGGGGGCGAGCAGTACTTC. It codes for CASSQGIGGEQYF.

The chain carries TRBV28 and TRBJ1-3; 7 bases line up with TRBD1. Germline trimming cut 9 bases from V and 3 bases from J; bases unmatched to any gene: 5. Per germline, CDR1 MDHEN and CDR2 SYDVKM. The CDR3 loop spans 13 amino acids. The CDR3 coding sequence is TGTGCCAGTTACAGGGGTTTTGGAAACACCATATATTTT. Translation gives CASYRGFGNTIYF.

Here the CDR3 DNA reads TGTGCCAGCAGTCCACAAACGCCTGGACTAGCGCGCGCCTACGAGCAGTACTTC. Protein: CASSPQTPGLARAYEQYF. V gene TRBV7-8 combines with J gene TRBJ2-7, with 9 positions matching TRBD2. The junction had 17 bases not matched to a gene; V was cut back by 6 bases and J by 2 bases. CDR1 SGHVS and CDR2 FQNEAQ come from the germline V gene. The CDR3 loop spans 18 amino acids.

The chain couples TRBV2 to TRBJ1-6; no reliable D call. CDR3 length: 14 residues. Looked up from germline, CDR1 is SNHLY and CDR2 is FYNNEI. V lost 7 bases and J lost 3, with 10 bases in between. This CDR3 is CASKYDLYNSPLHF. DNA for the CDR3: TGTGCCAGCAAATATGACCTCTATAATTCACCCCTCCACTTT.

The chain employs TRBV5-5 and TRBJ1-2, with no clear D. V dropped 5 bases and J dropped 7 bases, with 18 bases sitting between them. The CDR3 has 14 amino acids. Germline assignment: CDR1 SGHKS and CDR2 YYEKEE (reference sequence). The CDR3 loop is CASSSWTPVGGYTF. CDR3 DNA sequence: TGTGCCAGCAGTTCCTGGACTCCGGTGGGTGGCTACACCTTC.

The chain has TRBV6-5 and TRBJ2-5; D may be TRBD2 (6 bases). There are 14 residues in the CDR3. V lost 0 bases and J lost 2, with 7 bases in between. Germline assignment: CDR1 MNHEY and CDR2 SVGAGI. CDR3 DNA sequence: TGTGCCAGCAGTTACTCGACTAGGCAAGAGACCCAGTACTTC. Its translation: CASSYSTRQETQYF.

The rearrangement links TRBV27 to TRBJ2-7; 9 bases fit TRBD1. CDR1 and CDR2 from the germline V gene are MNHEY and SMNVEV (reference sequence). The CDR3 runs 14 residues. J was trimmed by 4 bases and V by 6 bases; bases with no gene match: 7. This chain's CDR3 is CASSLTGGRYEQYF. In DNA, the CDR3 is TGTGCCAGCAGCCTTACAGGGGGCCGGTACGAGCAGTACTTC.

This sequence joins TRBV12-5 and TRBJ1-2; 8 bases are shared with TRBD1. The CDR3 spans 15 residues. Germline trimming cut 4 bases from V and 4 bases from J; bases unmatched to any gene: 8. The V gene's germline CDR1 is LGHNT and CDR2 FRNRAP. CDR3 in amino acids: CASGWVTGGSYGYTF. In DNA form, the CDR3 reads TGTGCTAGTGGTTGGGTAACAGGGGGAAGCTATGGCTACACCTTC.

Here the CDR3 DNA reads TGCGCCAGCAGGGTCCAGCACGACTCCTACGAGCAGTACTTC. Its protein is CASRVQHDSYEQYF. The chain joins TRBV5-1 to TRBJ2-5; D gene unclear. The J call could be wrong; TRBJ2-7 is a better fit for the DNA end. The CDR3 is made up of 14 amino acids. Germline V CDR1 and CDR2: SGHRS, YFSETQ.

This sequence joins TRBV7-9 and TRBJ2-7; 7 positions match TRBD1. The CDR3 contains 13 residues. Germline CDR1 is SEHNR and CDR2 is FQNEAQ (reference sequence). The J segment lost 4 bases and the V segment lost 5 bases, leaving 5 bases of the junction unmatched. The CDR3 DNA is TGTGCCAGCAGCCCTAGGACAGGATACGAGCAGTACTTC. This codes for CASSPRTGYEQYF.

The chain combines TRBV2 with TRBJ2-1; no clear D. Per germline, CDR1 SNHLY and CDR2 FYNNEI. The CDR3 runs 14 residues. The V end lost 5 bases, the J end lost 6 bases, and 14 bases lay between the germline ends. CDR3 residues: CASSTSRSGNEQFF. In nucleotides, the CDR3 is TGTGCCAGCAGTACTTCCAGGTCAGGCAATGAGCAGTTCTTC.

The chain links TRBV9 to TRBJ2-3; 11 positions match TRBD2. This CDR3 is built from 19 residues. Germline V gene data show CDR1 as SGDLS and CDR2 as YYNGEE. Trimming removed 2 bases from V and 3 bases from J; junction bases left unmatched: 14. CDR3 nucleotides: TGTGCCAGCAGCGTGTATCCAGACGTTAGCGGGGGGGCTACAGATACGCAGTATTTT. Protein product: CASSVYPDVSGGATDTQYF.

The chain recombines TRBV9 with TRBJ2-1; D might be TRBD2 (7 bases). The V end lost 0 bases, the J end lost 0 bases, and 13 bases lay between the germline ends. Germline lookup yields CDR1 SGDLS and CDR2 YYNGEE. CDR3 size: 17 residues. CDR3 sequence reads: CASSVVGGRASYNEQFF. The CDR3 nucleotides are TGTGCCAGCAGCGTAGTAGGGGGGAGGGCCTCCTACAATGAGCAGTTCTTC.

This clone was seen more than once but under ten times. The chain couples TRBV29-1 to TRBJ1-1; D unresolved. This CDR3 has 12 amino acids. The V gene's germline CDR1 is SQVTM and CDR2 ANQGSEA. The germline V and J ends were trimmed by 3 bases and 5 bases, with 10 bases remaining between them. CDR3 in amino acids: CSVDPQKTEAFF. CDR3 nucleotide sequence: TGCAGCGTTGATCCCCAGAAGACTGAAGCTTTCTTT.

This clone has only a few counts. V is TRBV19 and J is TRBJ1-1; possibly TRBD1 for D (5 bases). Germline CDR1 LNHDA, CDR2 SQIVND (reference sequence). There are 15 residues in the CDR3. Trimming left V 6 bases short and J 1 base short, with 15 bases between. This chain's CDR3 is CASRGTPSGNTEAFF. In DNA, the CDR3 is TGTGCCAGTAGGGGGACTCCCTCGGGGAACACTGAAGCTTTCTTT.

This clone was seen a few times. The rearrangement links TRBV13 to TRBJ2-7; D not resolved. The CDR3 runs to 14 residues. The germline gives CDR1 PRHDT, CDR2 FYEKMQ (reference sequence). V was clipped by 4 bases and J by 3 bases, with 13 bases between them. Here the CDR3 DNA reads TGTGCCAGCAGCTCATCCCTAACTGGCTACGAGCAGTACTTC. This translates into CASSSSLTGYEQYF.

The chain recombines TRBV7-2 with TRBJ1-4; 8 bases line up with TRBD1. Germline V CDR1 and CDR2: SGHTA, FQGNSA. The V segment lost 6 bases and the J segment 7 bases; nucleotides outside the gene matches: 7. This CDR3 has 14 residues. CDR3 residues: CASSPDRGFEKLFF. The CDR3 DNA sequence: TGTGCCAGCAGTCCCGACAGGGGATTTGAAAAACTGTTTTTT.

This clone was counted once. CDR3 sequence: CASSVGLTASSYEQYF. The CDR3 DNA is TGTGCCAGCAGCGTGGGTTTGACAGCCTCTTCCTACGAGCAGTACTTC. The V gene is TRBV5-5, the J gene TRBJ2-7, with TRBD1 as a possible D gene (5 bases). Trimming removed 4 bases at V and 1 base at J, with 18 bases between. The germline V gene has CDR1 SGHKS and CDR2 YYEKEE (reference sequence). The CDR3 is made up of 16 amino acids.

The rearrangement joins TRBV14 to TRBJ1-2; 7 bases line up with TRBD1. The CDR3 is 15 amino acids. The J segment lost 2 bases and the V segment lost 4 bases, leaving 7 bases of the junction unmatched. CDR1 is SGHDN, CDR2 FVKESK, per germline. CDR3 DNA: TGTGCCAGCAGCCCCTGGACAGGTGACAACTATGGCTACACCTTC. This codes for CASSPWTGDNYGYTF. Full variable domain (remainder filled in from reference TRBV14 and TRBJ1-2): EAGVTQFPSHSVIEKGQTVTLRCDPISGHDNLYWYRRVMGKEIKFLLHFVKESKQDESGMPNNRFLAERTGGTYSTLKVQPAELEDSGVYFCASSPWTGDNYGYTFGSGTRLTVV.

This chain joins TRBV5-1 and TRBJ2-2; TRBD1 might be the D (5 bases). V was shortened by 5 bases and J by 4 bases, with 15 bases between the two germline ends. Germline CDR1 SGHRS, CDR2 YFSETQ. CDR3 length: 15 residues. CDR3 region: CASSHIREFTGELFF. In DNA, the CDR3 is TGCGCCAGCAGTCATATCAGGGAATTCACCGGGGAGCTGTTTTTT.

The CDR3, as DNA: TGTGCCAGCAGCTTAGATGGAGGGGGAGAGACCCAGTACTTC. Encoded protein: CASSLDGGGETQYF. V gene TRBV7-9 combines with J gene TRBJ2-5; the D gene could be TRBD1 or TRBD2 (6 bases each). The CDR3 loop spans 14 amino acids. Germline V gives CDR1 SEHNR, CDR2 FQNEAQ (reference sequence). V gave up 1 base and J gave up 4 bases, with 10 bases separating them.

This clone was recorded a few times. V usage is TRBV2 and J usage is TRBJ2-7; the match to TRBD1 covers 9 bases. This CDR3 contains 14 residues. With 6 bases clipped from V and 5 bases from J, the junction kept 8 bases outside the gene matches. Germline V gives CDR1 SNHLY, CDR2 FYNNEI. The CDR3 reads CASSFGTGSNEQYF. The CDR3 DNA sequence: TGTGCCAGCAGCTTCGGGACAGGGTCGAACGAGCAGTACTTC.

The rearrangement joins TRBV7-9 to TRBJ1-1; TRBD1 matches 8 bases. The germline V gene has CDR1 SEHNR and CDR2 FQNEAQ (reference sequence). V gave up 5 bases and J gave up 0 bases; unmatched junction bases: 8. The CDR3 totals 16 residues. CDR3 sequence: CASSPTGQVMNTEAFF. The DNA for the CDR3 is TGTGCCAGCAGCCCGACGGGACAGGTGATGAACACTGAAGCTTTCTTT.